The entry below describes one TCR beta chain. The entry originates in a study of shared clonotypes between healthy human individuals. TCRdb's copy holds only in-frame clones and misses some; the assay was immunoSEQ multiplex PCR. The sample records roughly 2,000,000 clones, about 94% being singletons. After removal of 0 bases from V and 0 bases from J, the junction contained 4 bases not matched to a gene. Germline V gene data show CDR1 as SGDLS and CDR2 as YYNGEE. This CDR3 spans 16 amino acids. CD45RO-negative cells were positively selected for CCR7, leaving out terminally differentiated effector memory CD45RA+ cells.

The sample taken for sequencing was naive CD8+ T cells from PBMCs. The clonotype was recovered from a man between 18 and 35 years old in good health. Some clones in this sample may be carry-over from other donors' samples. The chain is built from TRBV9 and TRBJ1-2; 8 bases are shared with TRBD1. The CDR3 nucleotides are TGTGCCAGCAGCGTAGTTGCAGGGGGCTCTAACTATGGCTACACCTTC. Its protein product is CASSVVAGGSNYGYTF.